These 20 T cell receptor beta chains share one sample of origin, sequenced in a study of blood T cells in healthy people across ages (dated by TCRdb to the mid-2010s). Library creation used 5' RACE. TCRdb records Illumina HiSeq 2500 as the sequencer. The second PCR ran for roughly 7 to 11 cycles and used a J-beta primer mix along with a sample-barcoded 5' primer. TCRdb trimmed the raw reads at Q25, called clones with MiXCR and kept productive beta chains. Each entry is one CDR3 protein sequence, shown with its most common DNA and genes. For this sample there are around 800,000 distinct CDR3 sequences; about 45% appear just once. The ten largest clones represent about a sixth of the sample. What was sequenced was blood. The receptors derive from a man of 80 years or more in good health.

The chain joins TRBV5-1 to TRBJ2-1; a weak D match, TRBD2 (5 bases). Trimming removed 0 bases from V and 8 bases from J, with 12 bases in between. The germline CDR1 and CDR2 sequences are SGHRS and YFSETQ. This CDR3 is built from 14 residues. This CDR3 reads CASSLENSEDEQFF. The CDR3 bases are TGCGCCAGCAGCTTGGAAAATAGCGAGGATGAGCAGTTCTTC.

This clonotype was observed a few times. The chain has TRBV28 and TRBJ2-7; 9 positions match TRBD2. J lost 3 bases, V lost 7 bases, and 7 bases had no gene match. The CDR3 contains 14 residues. Germline assignment: CDR1 MDHEN and CDR2 SYDVKM. In DNA, the CDR3 is TGTGCCAGCAATACCCTAGCGGGACGCTACGAGCAGTACTTC. Translated: CASNTLAGRYEQYF.

This clonotype has a single count. This sequence may be a read error, since a much larger clone differs from it by one base. The V and J genes are TRBV20-1 and TRBJ2-7; D tentatively fits TRBD1 or TRBD2 (5 bases each). The CDR3 extends over 13 amino acids. Germline CDR1 DFQATT, CDR2 SNEGSKA (reference sequence). The V and J ends lost 7 bases and 1 base respectively, with 14 bases between them. CDR3 residues: CSVTRDASYEQYF. The CDR3 nucleotides read TGCAGTGTTACCCGGGACGCTTCCTACGAGCAGTACTTC.

V and J are TRBV4-3 and TRBJ1-2, with D possibly being TRBD1 (6 bases). Germline CDR1 is LGHNA and CDR2 is YSLEER. Deletions cut 0 bases from V and 4 bases from J, with 18 bases between. The length of the CDR3 is 17 residues. CDR3 in amino acids: CASSQDLVGGAGYGYTF. Here the CDR3 DNA reads TGCGCCAGCAGCCAAGATCTGGTGGGGGGGGCTGGCTATGGCTACACCTTC.

This clonotype has just a few counts. This chain joins TRBV5-5 and TRBJ2-1; D perhaps matches TRBD1 (5 bases). V shed 4 bases and J shed 4 bases, with 15 bases lying between them. Germline V gives CDR1 SGHKS, CDR2 YYEKEE (reference sequence). The CDR3 spans 15 residues. The CDR3 nucleotides read TGTGCCAGCAGCGAAGGGGCCGAGGTATACAATGAGCAGTTCTTC. Its translation is CASSEGAEVYNEQFF. The full variable domain, completed using reference TRBV5-5 and TRBJ2-1, is DAGVTQSPTHLIKTRGQQVTLRCSPISGHKSVSWYQQVLGQGPQFIFQYYEKEERGRGNFPDRFSARQFPNYSSELNVNALLLGDSALYLCASSEGAEVYNEQFFGPGTRLTVL.

There are many counts of this clonotype. CDR3 amino acids: CASSERRGWETQYF. CDR3 DNA: TGTGCCAGCAGCGAGAGAAGGGGGTGGGAGACCCAGTACTTC. The rearrangement links TRBV5-5 to TRBJ2-5, with a tentative D call TRBD1 (6 bases). Germline CDR1 reads SGHKS; CDR2 reads YYEKEE (reference sequence). This CDR3 has 14 amino acids. Trimming stripped 4 bases from V and 5 bases from J, with 15 bases between.

This clonotype has at least ten counts. The chain recombines TRBV20-1 with TRBJ2-1; 14 nucleotides align to TRBD2. This CDR3 comprises 17 residues. Looked up from germline, CDR1 is DFQATT and CDR2 is SNEGSKA (reference sequence). V dropped 1 base and J dropped 7; count of bases not matched to a gene: 9. CDR3 in DNA: TGCAGTGCTAGAGGCGGGACTAGCGGGAGTTATAGGAATGAGCAGTTCTTC. Amino acid sequence: CSARGGTSGSYRNEQFF.

This clonotype has only a few counts. The chain employs TRBV5-1 and TRBJ2-5; 10 bases line up with TRBD2. Unmatched junction bases numbered 8, after V lost 4 bases and J lost 5 bases. CDR1 and CDR2 (germline): SGHRS, YFSETQ. CDR3 length: 15 residues. CDR3 sequence: CASSRSGTSVETQYF. The CDR3 region has the DNA TGCGCCAGCAGCCGATCCGGGACTAGCGTGGAGACCCAGTACTTC.

This clonotype was seen just once. The chain combines TRBV30 with TRBJ1-5; no firm D call. CDR3 length equals 13 residues. Germline CDR1 is GTSNPN and CDR2 is SVGIG (reference sequence). V lost 2 bases and J 1 base, leaving 6 bases between the germline ends. The chain's CDR3 is CAWSRGSNQPQHF. The CDR3 DNA is TGTGCCTGGAGTCGGGGAAGCAATCAGCCCCAGCATTTT.

The sample holds a few counts of this clonotype. The chain joins TRBV11-1 to TRBJ2-2; TRBD2 is a possible D gene (6 bases). CDR1 is SGHAT and CDR2 is FQDESV in the germline V gene (reference sequence). Trimming removed 10 bases from V and 7 bases from J, with 22 bases in between. This CDR3 has 15 residues. CDR3 region: CATRRGGRIDGELFF. DNA of the CDR3: TGTGCCACTAGGAGGGGAGGTCGAATTGACGGGGAGCTGTTTTTT.

This clonotype occurred once. The chain joins TRBV10-3 to TRBJ2-5; no definite D call. The V gene's germline CDR1 is ENHRY and CDR2 SYGVKD. Trimming left V 4 bases short and J 2 bases short, with 5 bases between. The CDR3 loop spans 12 amino acids. The CDR3 sequence is CAISAQQETQYF. The CDR3 DNA sequence: TGTGCCATCAGTGCTCAGCAAGAGACCCAGTACTTC.

This clonotype was observed a few times. V gene TRBV5-1 combines with J gene TRBJ2-1; tentatively, D is TRBD1 or TRBD2 (5 bases each). In germline, CDR1 is SGHRS, CDR2 YFSETQ. Trimming pared 2 bases from V and 7 bases from J, leaving 19 bases between. The CDR3 contains 16 residues. The DNA for the CDR3 is TGCGCCAGCAGCTTCTTGGGACCGGGGCTCCAGAATGAGCAGTTCTTC. Residues: CASSFLGPGLQNEQFF.

This clonotype was observed a few times. J is TRBJ1-1 and V is TRBV5-1; 9 nucleotides align to TRBD1. Trimming at V came to 4 bases and at J to 2 bases, leaving 6 bases not matched to a gene. The germline V gene encodes CDR1 SGHRS and CDR2 YFSETQ. The CDR3 contains 15 residues. The CDR3 here is CASSGTGRGNTEAFF. CDR3 DNA sequence: TGCGCCAGCAGCGGGACAGGGCGAGGAAACACTGAAGCTTTCTTT.

The CDR3 DNA is TGTGCCAGCAGTTACCCTCAGGGTGGTAAAAACATTCAGTACTTC. It yields the protein CASSYPQGGKNIQYF. The genes are TRBV28 and TRBJ2-4, with a weak D call TRBD1 (5 bases). Germline V gene lookup returns CDR1 MDHEN and CDR2 SYDVKM. The CDR3 consists of 15 residues. V lost 4 bases and J 4 bases, leaving 14 bases between the germline ends.

The V call is TRBV7-6, the J call TRBJ2-6; no definite D call. The germline V gene has CDR1 SGHVS and CDR2 FNYEAQ. The CDR3 is 15 amino acids. V was trimmed by 0 bases and J by 4 bases, leaving 7 bases between them. CDR3 sequence reads: CASSLARTGANVLTF. The CDR3 DNA reads TGTGCCAGCAGCTTAGCGCGTACCGGGGCCAACGTCCTGACTTTC.

The chain recombines TRBV20-1 with TRBJ2-1, with 11 bases identical to TRBD2. The tail of the sequence fits TRBJ2-7 better, so the J call may be wrong. This CDR3 region has 13 residues. The germline CDR1 and CDR2 sequences are DFQATT and SNEGSKA (reference sequence). The CDR3 DNA is TGCAGTGCCCCGGGACTAGCGGACAATGAGCAGTACTTC. This sequence encodes CSAPGLADNEQYF.

The chain carries TRBV2 and TRBJ2-5, with 7 positions matching TRBD2. Per germline, CDR1 SNHLY and CDR2 FYNNEI. J gave up 11 bases and V 6 bases, and 18 bases lay outside the gene matches. CDR3 size: 15 residues. CDR3 DNA sequence: TGTGCCAGCAGAAAGCGGGGTGGGGACTACAATGAGCAGTACTTC. Protein sequence: CASRKRGGDYNEQYF.

In DNA, the CDR3 is TGTGCCAGCAGCCGCCCGGGACAGTTTAACACTGAAGCTTTCTTT. As protein: CASSRPGQFNTEAFF. This chain uses TRBV3-1 with TRBJ1-1, with 7 bases aligning to TRBD1. The CDR3 covers 15 residues. Per germline, CDR1 LGHDT and CDR2 YNNKEL (reference sequence). The V gene end was trimmed by 4 bases and the J gene end by 2 bases; junction bases not matched to a gene: 7.

The sample holds a few counts of this clonotype. The chain combines TRBV24-1 with TRBJ2-1; a possible D gene is TRBD1 (6 bases). This CDR3 comprises 22 residues. Germline CDR1 and CDR2: KGHDR and SFDVKD. The V gene lost 0 bases and the J gene lost 0 bases, with 26 bases spanning the gap. The CDR3 DNA follows: TGTGCCACCAGTGATTTGCAGCGAGACAGGCCCGGTTTGCGGAGCTCCTACAATGAGCAGTTCTTC. Translated, it gives CATSDLQRDRPGLRSSYNEQFF.

This chain links TRBV24-1 with TRBJ2-3, with TRBD1 matching 8 bases. Germline CDR1 reads KGHDR; CDR2 reads SFDVKD. The CDR3 spans 16 residues. Trimming removed 4 bases from V and 3 bases from J; junction bases left unmatched: 8. The CDR3 spells CATSEPGQGKTDTQYF. The CDR3 coding sequence is TGTGCCACCAGTGAACCCGGACAGGGTAAAACAGATACGCAGTATTTT.